This T cell receptor (beta chain) originates from a study of cytomegalovirus exposure and HLA in healthy donors. V shed 1 base and J shed 8 bases, with 14 bases lying between them. CDR3 length: 14 residues. Libraries were prepared by immunoSEQ multiplex PCR; TCRdb keeps only in-frame clonotypes and omits some of them. The data contain 200,000 to 300,000 clones, roughly 86% of them singletons. This clone is a singleton in its sample. This sequence originates from a young woman in good health and CMV-seropositive. Sequencing used PBMCs. This chain links TRBV23-1 with TRBJ1-2; D may be TRBD1 (5 bases). TRBV23-1 falls under the ORF class, with uncertain function. DNA for the CDR3: TGCGCCAGCAGTCAATTCGGCGACTCAGGGGGCTACACCTTC. It encodes CASSQFGDSGGYTF.